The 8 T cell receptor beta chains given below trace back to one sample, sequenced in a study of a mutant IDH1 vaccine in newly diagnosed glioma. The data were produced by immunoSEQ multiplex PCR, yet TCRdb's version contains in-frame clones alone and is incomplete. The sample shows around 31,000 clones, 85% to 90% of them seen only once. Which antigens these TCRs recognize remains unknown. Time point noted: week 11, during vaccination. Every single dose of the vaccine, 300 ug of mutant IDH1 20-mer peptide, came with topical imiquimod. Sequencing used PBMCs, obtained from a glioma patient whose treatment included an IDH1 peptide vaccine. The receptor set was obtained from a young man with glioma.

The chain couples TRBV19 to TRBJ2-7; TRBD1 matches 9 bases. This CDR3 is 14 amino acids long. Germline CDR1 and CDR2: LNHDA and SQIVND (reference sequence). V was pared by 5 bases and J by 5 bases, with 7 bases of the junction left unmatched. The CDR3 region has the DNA TGTGCCAGTAGTTTCCGGGACAGGGTGAACGAGCAGTACTTC. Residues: CASSFRDRVNEQYF.

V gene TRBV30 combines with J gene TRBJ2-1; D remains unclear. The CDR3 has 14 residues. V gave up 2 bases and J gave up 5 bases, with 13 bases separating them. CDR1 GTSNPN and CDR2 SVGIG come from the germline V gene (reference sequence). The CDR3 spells CAWSPPEWHNEQFF. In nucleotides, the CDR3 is TGTGCCTGGAGTCCCCCCGAGTGGCACAATGAGCAGTTCTTC.

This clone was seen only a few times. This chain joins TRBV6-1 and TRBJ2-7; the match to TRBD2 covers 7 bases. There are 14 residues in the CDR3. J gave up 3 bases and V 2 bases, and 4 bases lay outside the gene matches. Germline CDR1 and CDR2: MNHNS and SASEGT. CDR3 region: CASSEIGGGYEQYF. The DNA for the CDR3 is TGTGCCAGCAGTGAAATTGGCGGGGGCTACGAGCAGTACTTC.

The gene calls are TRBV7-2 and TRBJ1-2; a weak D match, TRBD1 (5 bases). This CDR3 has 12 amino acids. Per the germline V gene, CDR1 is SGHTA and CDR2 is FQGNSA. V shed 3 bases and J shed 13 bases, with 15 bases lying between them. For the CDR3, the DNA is TGTGCCAGCAGCTTGACAGCGCTTTCTATCACCTTC. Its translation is CASSLTALSITF.

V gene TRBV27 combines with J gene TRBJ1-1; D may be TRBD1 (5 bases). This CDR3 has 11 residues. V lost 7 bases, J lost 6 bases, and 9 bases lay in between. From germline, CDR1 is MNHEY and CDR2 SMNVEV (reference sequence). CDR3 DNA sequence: TGTGCCAGCACCGGGGGGTCTGAAGCTTTCTTT. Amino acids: CASTGGSEAFF.

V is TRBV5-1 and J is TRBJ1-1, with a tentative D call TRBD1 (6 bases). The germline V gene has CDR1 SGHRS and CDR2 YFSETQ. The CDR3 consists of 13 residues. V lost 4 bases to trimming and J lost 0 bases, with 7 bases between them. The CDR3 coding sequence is TGCGCCAGCAGCCAGGGGATGAACACTGAAGCTTTCTTT. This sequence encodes CASSQGMNTEAFF.

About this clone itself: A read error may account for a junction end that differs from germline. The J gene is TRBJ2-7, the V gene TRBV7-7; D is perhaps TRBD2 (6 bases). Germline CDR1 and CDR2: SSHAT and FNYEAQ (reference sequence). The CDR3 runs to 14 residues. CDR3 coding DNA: TGTGCTAGCAGCTTGGGACGGACGGGAGACGAGCAGTACTTC. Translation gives CASSLGRTGDEQYF.

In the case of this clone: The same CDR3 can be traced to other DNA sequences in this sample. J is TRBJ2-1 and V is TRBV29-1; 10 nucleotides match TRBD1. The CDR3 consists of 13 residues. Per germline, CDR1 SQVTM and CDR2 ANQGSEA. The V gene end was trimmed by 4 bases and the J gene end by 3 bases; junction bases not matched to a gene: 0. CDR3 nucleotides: TGCAGCGTTGGGACAGGGGGCTACAATGAGCAGTTCTTC. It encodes CSVGTGGYNEQFF.